In this sample, the clone carrying this T cell receptor (beta chain) turned up a few times. Its antigen is unknown. With V trimmed by 3 bases and J by 3 bases, 8 bases remained unmatched. Per the germline V gene, CDR1 is MDHEN and CDR2 is SYDVKM. The CDR3 runs to 17 residues. These data come from a study of cytomegalovirus exposure and HLA in healthy donors. For the study at large: Previous work identified 117 million unique TCR beta sequences from about 179 million T cells.

General study points: In a later analysis, across HLA loci, associated TCR counts were highest for DRB1, lowest for HLA-C. A later analysis reportedly identified an Asian-associated ancestry cluster as carrying fewer N-insertions than the 666-donor mean.

Primers included in the PCR were 60 Vbeta and 13 Jbeta primers. Clones were read by immunoSEQ multiplex PCR, and TCRdb kept only the in-frame ones, dropping some. The data hold about 170,000 clones, with roughly 80% observed a single time. This TCR was sampled from a female donor in good health and CMV-seronegative. What was sequenced was PBMCs. The rearrangement links TRBV28 to TRBJ2-3; 11 positions match TRBD1. CDR3 nucleotide sequence: TGTGCCAGCAGTTTTCGGGACAGGGGGATTGGAACAGATACGCAGTATTTT. The encoded protein is CASSFRDRGIGTDTQYF.